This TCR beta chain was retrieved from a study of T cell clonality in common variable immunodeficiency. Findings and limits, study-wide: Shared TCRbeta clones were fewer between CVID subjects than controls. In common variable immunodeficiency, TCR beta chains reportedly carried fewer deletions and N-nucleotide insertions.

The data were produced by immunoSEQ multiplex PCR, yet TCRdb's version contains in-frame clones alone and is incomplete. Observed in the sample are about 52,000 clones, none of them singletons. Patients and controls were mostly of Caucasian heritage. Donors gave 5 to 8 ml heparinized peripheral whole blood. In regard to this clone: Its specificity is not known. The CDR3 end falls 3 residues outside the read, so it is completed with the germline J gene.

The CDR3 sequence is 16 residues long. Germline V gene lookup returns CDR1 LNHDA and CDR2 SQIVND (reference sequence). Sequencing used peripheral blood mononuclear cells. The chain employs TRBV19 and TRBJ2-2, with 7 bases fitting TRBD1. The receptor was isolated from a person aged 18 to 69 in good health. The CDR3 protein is CASSTLSKTGIKKLFF. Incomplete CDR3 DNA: TGTGCCAGTAGTACCCTTAGCAAGACAGGGATCAAAAAG. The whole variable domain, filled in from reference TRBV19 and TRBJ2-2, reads DGGITQSPKYLFRKEGQNVTLSCEQNLNHDAMYWYRQDPGQGLRLIYYSQIVNDFQKGDIAEGYSVSREKKESFPLTVTSAQKNPTAFYLCASSTLSKTGIKKLFFGEGSRLTVL.